This passage covers 3 T cell receptor beta chains from one sample sequenced in a study of blood T cell repertoires in COVID-19. Produced via immunoSEQ multiplex PCR; TCRdb's table is partial and in-frame only. The table has about 260,000 clones, around 87% seen once. Sequenced sample: peripheral blood. The receptor source for this set is a woman aged 40 to 50 who had recovered from COVID-19.

On this clone: In the same sample, other DNA sequences code for this CDR3. The CDR3 region is CASSLGDRGYEQYF. CDR3 nucleotides: TGCGCCAGCAGCTTGGGGGACAGGGGCTACGAGCAGTACTTC. V and J are TRBV5-1 and TRBJ2-7; the match to TRBD1 covers 10 bases. The CDR3 runs to 14 residues. Germline V gives CDR1 SGHRS, CDR2 YFSETQ. The V and J ends lost 0 bases and 3 bases, in that order; junction bases with no gene match: 0. Combining the CDR3 with reference TRBV5-1 and TRBJ2-7 gives the whole variable domain KAGVTQTPRYLIKTRGQQVTLSCSPISGHRSVSWYQQTPGQGLQFLFEYFSETQRNKGNFPGRFSGRQFSNSRSEMNVSTLELGDSALYLCASSLGDRGYEQYFGPGTRLTVT.

This clone was counted once. J is TRBJ1-2 and V is TRBV2, with 9 positions matching TRBD1. CDR1 and CDR2 from the germline V gene are SNHLY and FYNNEI. There are 14 residues in the CDR3. Trimming took 7 bases from V and 4 from J; bases not matched to a gene: 7. The CDR3 nucleotides read TGTGCCAGCATAAGGGACAGGGTTACCTATGGCTACACCTTC. This sequence encodes CASIRDRVTYGYTF. Combining the CDR3 with reference TRBV2 and TRBJ1-2 gives the whole variable domain EPEVTQTPSHQVTQMGQEVILRCVPISNHLYFYWYRQILGQKVEFLVSFYNNEISEKSEIFDDQFSVERPDGSNFTLKIRSTKLEDSAMYFCASIRDRVTYGYTFGSGTRLTVV.

This clone was detected only once. The genes are TRBV6-2 or TRBV6-3 and TRBJ2-1, with 9 bases that match TRBD2. The trim removed 2 bases at V and 2 bases at J, leaving 4 bases unmatched. CDR1 and CDR2 (germline): MNHEY, SVGEGT. This CDR3 has 16 residues. CDR3 sequence (DNA): TGTGCCAGCAGTTACACTAGCGGGCCTACCTACAATGAGCAGTTCTTC. It translates to CASSYTSGPTYNEQFF.